One sample yielded the 20 T cell receptor beta chains listed below, sequenced in a study of early T cells in non-severe SARS-CoV-2 infection (dated by TCRdb to about 2021). Library construction relied on 5' RACE. This sample was sequenced with a NextSeq 500. The raw public data were reprocessed by TCRdb itself: fastp quality trimming at Q25, MiXCR clonotype calling, in-frame beta chains only. Each entry merges the rows of one CDR3 protein and shows their most common DNA and genes. The sample table holds about 48,000 distinct CDR3 sequences, of which roughly 6.2% were seen once. 6% to 8.5% of the sample belongs to the ten largest clones. The sequences come from whole blood, collected at baseline. The receptors derive from an adult who was a healthcare worker with PCR-confirmed SARS-CoV-2 infection or an uninfected control (not recorded which).

The CDR3 sequence is CASSDQQGPNYGYTF. In nucleotides, the CDR3 is TGTGCCAGCAGTGACCAACAGGGACCCAACTATGGCTACACCTTC. The rearrangement uses TRBV6-4 and TRBJ1-2; the D gene is possibly TRBD1 (6 bases). V lost 2 bases, J lost 2 bases, and 12 bases lay in between. The CDR3 runs to 15 residues. Germline assignment: CDR1 MRHNA and CDR2 SNTAGT.

This clonotype was seen a handful of times. This sequence joins TRBV7-9 and TRBJ2-3; 7 bases agree with TRBD1. This CDR3 has 16 amino acids. Looked up from germline, CDR1 is SEHNR and CDR2 is FQNEAQ (reference sequence). Germline trimming cut 5 bases from V and 3 bases from J; bases unmatched to any gene: 11. CDR3: CASSPTGNRRTDTQYF. The CDR3, as DNA: TGTGCCAGCAGCCCGACAGGGAATAGAAGGACAGATACGCAGTATTTT.

This chain connects TRBV5-1 to TRBJ2-7; 11 bases map to TRBD1. V gave up 5 bases and J gave up 2 bases; unmatched junction bases: 9. The length of the CDR3 is 16 residues. Germline V gene data show CDR1 as SGHRS and CDR2 as YFSETQ. The CDR3 coding sequence is TGCGCCAGCAGGGCGGCCTGGGACAGGGGGACCTACGAGCAGTACTTC. It yields the protein CASRAAWDRGTYEQYF.

This clonotype was recorded a few times. The chain joins TRBV5-1 to TRBJ1-4, with D perhaps matching TRBD1 (5 bases). The CDR3 has 14 amino acids. The germline V and J ends were trimmed by 3 bases and 4 bases, with 10 bases remaining between them. The V gene's germline CDR1 is SGHRS and CDR2 YFSETQ. CDR3 in amino acids: CASSWGRINEKLFF. The CDR3 DNA reads as TGCGCCAGCAGCTGGGGACGGATTAATGAAAAACTGTTTTTT.

This clonotype was found many times. The chain joins TRBV10-3 to TRBJ2-1; 9 nucleotides align to TRBD2. The CDR3 is 16 amino acids. Germline lookup yields CDR1 ENHRY and CDR2 SYGVKD. The V and J ends lost 4 bases and 3 bases, in that order; junction bases with no gene match: 7. In DNA form, the CDR3 reads TGTGCCATCAGTGGATCACCTAGCGGGAACTACAATGAGCAGTTCTTC. This encodes CAISGSPSGNYNEQFF.

This clonotype was observed at least ten times. The V and J genes are TRBV7-2 and TRBJ2-1; D not resolved. The CDR3 is made up of 15 amino acids. The V gene's germline CDR1 is SGHTA and CDR2 FQGNSA. V was trimmed by 1 base and J by 1 base, leaving 8 bases between them. The CDR3 spells CASSLVAESYNEQFF. The CDR3 DNA follows: TGTGCCAGCAGCTTAGTTGCGGAGTCCTACAATGAGCAGTTCTTC.

This clonotype turned up a few times. A read error may explain this, as a much larger clone is one base away. V is TRBV3-1 and J is TRBJ1-5, with D unresolved. The CDR3 consists of 13 residues. V was clipped by 0 bases and J by 7 bases, with 7 bases between them. Germline CDR1 reads LGHDT; CDR2 reads YNNKEL (reference sequence). The CDR3 loop reads CASSQDQRQPQHF. The CDR3 DNA sequence: TGTGCCAGCAGCCAAGATCAGCGGCAGCCCCAGCATTTT.

In this sample, this clonotype turned up many times. The chain combines TRBV5-1 with TRBJ2-2; 10 positions match TRBD1. Looked up from germline, CDR1 is SGHRS and CDR2 is YFSETQ. The CDR3 runs to 13 residues. The V and J ends lost 4 bases and 6 bases, in that order; junction bases with no gene match: 0. The CDR3 protein is CASSGTGAGELFF. Written as DNA, the CDR3 is TGCGCCAGCAGCGGGACAGGGGCCGGGGAGCTGTTTTTT.

This clonotype was observed many times. The chain has TRBV2 and TRBJ1-5; D remains unclear. The germline V gene encodes CDR1 SNHLY and CDR2 FYNNEI. Trimming pared 6 bases from V and 7 bases from J, leaving 16 bases between. The CDR3 loop spans 14 amino acids. For the CDR3, the DNA is TGTGCCAGCAGGGGAGACGAGGCAGGACAGCCCCAGCATTTT. This translates into CASRGDEAGQPQHF.

This clonotype was detected ten times or more. The chain employs TRBV14 and TRBJ2-2; TRBD1 is a possible D gene (6 bases). CDR1 and CDR2 (germline): SGHDN, FVKESK. The V and J ends lost 6 bases and 5 bases respectively, with 10 bases between them. The length of the CDR3 is 13 residues. Written as DNA, the CDR3 is TGTGCCAGCAGTCCACAGGGAACCGGGGAGCTGTTTTTT. It translates to CASSPQGTGELFF.

This chain links TRBV14 with TRBJ2-1; 13 nucleotides agree with TRBD2. The CDR3 is made up of 16 amino acids. J gave up 4 bases and V 3 bases, and 3 bases lay outside the gene matches. Germline CDR1 SGHDN, CDR2 FVKESK. CDR3 bases: TGTGCCAGCAGCCACGAGGGACTAGCGGGGTACAATGAGCAGTTCTTC. This encodes CASSHEGLAGYNEQFF. Drawing the rest from reference TRBV14 and TRBJ2-1, the complete variable domain is EAGVTQFPSHSVIEKGQTVTLRCDPISGHDNLYWYRRVMGKEIKFLLHFVKESKQDESGMPNNRFLAERTGGTYSTLKVQPAELEDSGVYFCASSHEGLAGYNEQFFGPGTRLTVL.

This clonotype was detected a few times. This chain connects TRBV3-1 to TRBJ2-7, with D perhaps matching TRBD1 (5 bases). Per the germline V gene, CDR1 is LGHDT and CDR2 is YNNKEL (reference sequence). The CDR3 extends over 13 amino acids. V lost 4 bases and J lost 3, with 10 bases in between. The CDR3 protein is CASSPPDSYEQYF. Here the CDR3 DNA reads TGTGCCAGCAGCCCACCCGACAGCTACGAGCAGTACTTC.

This clonotype showed up many times. The V and J genes are TRBV14 and TRBJ1-6; 9 nucleotides align to TRBD1. Losses at the gene ends were 3 bases for V and 10 bases for J; bases not matched to a gene: 7. This CDR3 contains 15 residues. Germline V CDR1 and CDR2: SGHDN, FVKESK. The CDR3 coding sequence is TGTGCCAGCAGCCAGACGACAGGGGGACGATCACCCCTCCACTTT. This encodes CASSQTTGGRSPLHF.

This clonotype was observed a few times. The gene calls are TRBV27 and TRBJ2-7, with D perhaps TRBD1 or TRBD2 (5 bases each). The CDR3 runs 13 residues. Between the trimmed V and J ends, which lost 4 bases and 6 bases, there was a span of 13 bases. The V gene's germline CDR1 is MNHEY and CDR2 SMNVEV (reference sequence). The CDR3 region has the DNA TGTGCCAGCAGTTCGAGGGGCAACCCCGAGCAGTACTTC. The encoded protein is CASSSRGNPEQYF.

This clonotype was seen more than once but under ten times. The chain employs TRBV7-6 and TRBJ1-1; no clear D gene. Germline CDR1 reads SGHVS; CDR2 reads FNYEAQ. The CDR3 sequence is 13 residues long. V shed 1 base and J shed 6 bases, with 9 bases lying between them. CDR3 region: CASSLGVGAEAFF. CDR3 nucleotide sequence: TGTGCCAGCAGCTTAGGTGTCGGGGCTGAAGCTTTCTTT.

This clonotype was seen more than once but under ten times. V usage is TRBV5-1 and J usage is TRBJ1-5; D remains ambiguous. The CDR3 is made up of 13 amino acids. Germline CDR1 is SGHRS and CDR2 is YFSETQ. The V gene lost 0 bases and the J gene lost 4 bases, with 5 bases spanning the gap. The CDR3 coding sequence is TGCGCCAGCAGCTTGGTGGGGAATCAGCCCCAGCATTTT. It encodes CASSLVGNQPQHF.

This clonotype was recorded a few times. This chain links TRBV11-2 with TRBJ2-5, with TRBD2 matching over 14 bases. V lost 5 bases, J lost 5 bases, and 7 bases stayed unmatched. CDR3 length: 16 residues. Per germline, CDR1 SGHAT and CDR2 FQNNGV. CDR3 region: CASSGGTSGSGETQYF. The CDR3 region has the DNA TGTGCCAGCAGCGGGGGGACTAGCGGGAGCGGGGAGACCCAGTACTTC.

Notes on this clonotype: The junction departs from germline at one end; a sequencing error may be responsible. V usage is TRBV28 and J usage is TRBJ1-1; 7 bases match TRBD1. The CDR3 runs 15 residues. CDR1 and CDR2 (germline): MDHEN, SYDVKM. The CDR3 is CASSPPDRLNAEAFF. For the CDR3, the DNA is TGTGCCAGCAGTCCCCCGGACAGGCTGAACGCTGAAGCTTTCTTT.

This clonotype came up many times. The chain uses TRBV10-3 and TRBJ2-1, with a possible D match to TRBD2 (5 bases). Germline V gene lookup returns CDR1 ENHRY and CDR2 SYGVKD. V shed 6 bases and J shed 7 bases, with 13 bases lying between them. There are 13 residues in the CDR3. CDR3 sequence reads: CAIRSLDSNEQFF. In nucleotides, the CDR3 is TGTGCCATCAGATCACTAGATAGTAATGAGCAGTTCTTC.

V is TRBV27 and J is TRBJ1-1; 8 bases are a match to TRBD1. The CDR3 loop spans 13 amino acids. Germline V lookup: CDR1 MNHEY, CDR2 SMNVEV (reference sequence). V shed 6 bases and J 11 bases; nucleotides not matched to a gene: 11. The CDR3 loop reads CASSFIQTGEAFF. Written as DNA, the CDR3 is TGTGCCAGCAGCTTCATACAGACAGGGGAGGCTTTCTTT.